This T cell receptor (beta chain) was identified during a study of shared clonotypes between healthy human individuals (dated by TCRdb to the early 2020s). Regarding the research as a whole: The cohort comprised a couple of women and three men aged 18 to 49 years. Blood TCR repertoires of four to six healthy adults were deeply sequenced to estimate repertoire size and the extent of clonotype sharing between individuals. To increase sequencing depth and limit assay-specific biases, different laboratories used diverse techniques to prepare libraries and sequence TCR repertoires. Between about 0.85 and 8.9 billion PBMCs per donor were obtained by leukapheresis. Overall results and qualifications from the work: Sampling was restricted to blood, and TCR repertoires in tissue are likely to differ from TCR repertoires in blood. The genetic and exposure-history diversity represented was limited by the small number of donors. Pairwise subsampling led to the expectation that sequencing depth would affect the degree of clonotype sharing among donors.

As regards this clone: Its recognized antigen is unknown. The sample holds no much larger clone one base away, and base qualities are not on file.

Using the deep immunoSEQ assay, TCR CDR3 regions were amplified from genomic DNA by multiplex PCR. Extracted genomic DNA from each cell subset was spread evenly across all wells of several immunoSEQ 96-well plates, with each plate serving as a replicate. For unsorted PBMC, roughly 300 ng of genomic DNA, equivalent to 30,000 to 35,000 T cell genomes, went into each replicate PCR. Genomic DNA from unsorted PBMC was sequenced over ten immunoSEQ deep assay plates. The purified libraries were quantified using a Qubit 3.0 fluorometer, sized with a Bioanalyzer 2100, and then quantified again using the KAPA Library Quantification kit. A separate single-read 150-cycle Illumina NextSeq 550 flow cell was used to sequence each immunoSEQ 96-well plate. The paper's processing steps were these. Because the immunoSEQ output included only junctional sequences and no quality scores, the filtering could not be the same as the filtering used for full-length reads. To assign V/J genes and CDR3, sequences were annotated using PyIR, a Python wrapper for IgBLAST v1.9, with IMGT germline references. Any read was removed if the V/J assignment was weak (E-value above 1e-6), the CDR3 was missing, or the read contained stop codons, out-of-frame junctions, or ambiguous translated residues. V3J clonotypes were defined as sequences sharing an identical inferred V gene, J gene, and CDR3 amino acid sequence. To compute the percentage overlap between repertoires, the number of shared unique clonotypes was divided by the size of the smaller repertoire. Repertoire richness was assessed with RTK rarefaction, the Chao1 estimator, and Recon v2.1 estimates of unobserved clonotypes. As stored in TCRdb, this immuneACCESS dataset retains in-frame rearrangements with V and J assigned. A fraction of the clones does not appear; measured against another copy, unresolved V genes explain less than half of the discrepancy, and the remainder lacks a known reason. V, J and clone size were drawn from that table, and D and trimming were deduced from the DNA. Counted in this sample were a few hundred thousand clones; around 80% of them appeared once. Around 12% of the sample goes to the ten largest clones.

The CDR3 has 15 amino acids, counting the end cysteine and phenylalanine. Of the read, only the CDR3 DNA is kept; its 45 bases are in frame from base 1. From a lookup of the germline V gene, CDR1 and CDR2 are MDHEN and SYDVKM. V was cut back by 5 bases and J by 2 bases, leaving a gap of 13 bases between them. The donors were healthy, HIV-negative adults who had no recently reported acute infections or vaccinations. All donors were Caucasian adults living in Nashville, Tennessee, USA. For unsorted samples, tens of millions of PBMCs were counted and genomic DNA was extracted with the QIAamp DNA Blood Mini kit. Blood was collected by leukapheresis, and PBMCs were isolated by Ficoll-Histopaque density gradient centrifugation and then cryopreserved in liquid nitrogen vapor phase.

The receptor chain draws on TRBV28 and TRBJ2-1, and TRBD2 may be the D gene, going by 6 matching bases. The TCR was taken from a woman in her forties in good health. Some clones in this sample may be carry-over from other donors' samples. The specimen sequenced was PBMCs. The DNA is TGTGCCAGCAGTCCTGCCGGGACTGCCTACAATGAGCAGTTCTTC. It codes for CASSPAGTAYNEQFF.